Listed below are T cell receptor beta chains from one sample, sequenced in a study of cytomegalovirus exposure and HLA in healthy donors. Here immunoSEQ multiplex PCR was the method, and the copy in TCRdb shows in-frame clones only, minus some. The sample records 300,000 to 400,000 clones, approximately 88% being singletons. The specimen sequenced was PBMCs. The receptors were sampled from a man aged 30 to 39 in good health and CMV-seronegative. Both conserved end residues are part of each CDR3. D genes are given only for firm matches. Expanded clones are given a class, and other clones once, few, many or no size at all.

abundance,d_gene,len,v_gene,j_gene,CDR3aa,CDR3nt
-,TRBD1,15,TRBV27,TRBJ2-2,CASSLRDRADGELFF,TGTGCCAGCAGTTTACGGGACAGGGCGGACGGGGAGCTGTTTTTT
-,-,17,TRBV7-9,TRBJ2-5,CASSLAGGTPGRVTQYF,TGTGCCAGCAGCTTAGCGGGGGGTACCCCCGGCCGAGTGACCCAGTACTTC
-,-,14,TRBV5-5,TRBJ1-1,CASSSRVDGTEAFF,TGTGCCAGCAGCTCCAGGGTTGATGGCACTGAAGCTTTCTTT
-,TRBD1,15,TRBV18,TRBJ1-6,CASSSGQGDNSPLHF,TGTGCCAGCTCATCAGGACAGGGAGATAATTCACCCCTCCACTTT
-,TRBD2,14,TRBV6-1,TRBJ2-3,CASADGGVGNTQYF,TGTGCCAGCGCGGACGGGGGGGTAGGGAATACGCAGTATTTT
-,-,16,TRBV7-9,TRBJ1-3,CASSARKTGSGNTIYF,TGTGCCAGCAGCGCTAGGAAGACAGGCTCTGGAAACACCATATATTTT
-,-,13,TRBV5-1,TRBJ1-6,CASKIQGNSPLHF,TGCGCCAGCAAGATCCAGGGGAACTCACCCCTCCACTTT
-,-,16,TRBV19,TRBJ2-5,CASSRPGGPSQETQYF,TGTGCCAGTAGTAGGCCCGGGGGGCCGTCCCAAGAGACCCAGTACTTC
-,TRBD1,17,TRBV19,TRBJ2-7,CASSTLPGQGSSYEQYF,TGTGCCAGTAGTACCTTACCGGGACAGGGGAGCTCCTACGAGCAGTACTTC
-,-,14,TRBV5-8,TRBJ1-1,CASSDRTWDTEAFF,TGTGCCAGCAGCGACCGGACTTGGGACACTGAAGCTTTCTTT
-,TRBD1,17,TRBV2,TRBJ2-4,CASSHQTGALAKNIQYF,TGTGCCAGCAGTCATCAGACAGGGGCGCTCGCCAAAAACATTCAGTACTTC
-,-,11,TRBV5-1,TRBJ2-2,CASTATGELFF,TGCGCCAGCACCGCGACCGGGGAGCTGTTTTTT
once,-,12,TRBV10-3,TRBJ2-1,CAISGLVNEQFF,TGTGCCATCAGTGGTCTAGTTAATGAGCAGTTCTTC
-,TRBD1,14,TRBV6-1,TRBJ1-1,CASRAWTGNTEAFF,TGTGCCAGCAGGGCCTGGACAGGCAACACTGAAGCTTTCTTT
-,-,17,TRBV4-2,TRBJ2-7,CASSQDSTGTPNYEQYF,TGTGCCAGCAGCCAAGATAGTACGGGAACACCTAACTACGAGCAGTACTTC
-,TRBD2,14,TRBV25-1,TRBJ2-7,CASSEGGRAYEQYF,TGTGCCAGCAGTGAAGGTGGGAGGGCTTACGAGCAGTACTTC
-,TRBD1,15,TRBV10-3,TRBJ1-5,CAISEQGAGNQPQHF,TGTGCCATCAGTGAGCAGGGGGCTGGCAATCAGCCCCAGCATTTT
-,-,14,TRBV6-5,TRBJ1-2,CASSFLPALYGYTF,TGTGCCAGCAGTTTCCTACCCGCCCTCTATGGCTACACCTTC
-,TRBD1,14,TRBV6-5,TRBJ2-7,CASRSGTVGYEQYF,TGTGCCAGCAGATCCGGGACAGTCGGGTACGAGCAGTACTTC
-,TRBD1,16,TRBV19,TRBJ1-3,CASSIPGQVPGNTIYF,TGTGCCAGTAGTATCCCGGGACAGGTCCCTGGAAACACCATATATTTT
-,TRBD1,14,TRBV19,TRBJ1-6,CASVQTGSNSPLHF,TGTGCCAGTGTCCAGACAGGGAGTAATTCACCCCTCCACTTT
-,TRBD2,15,TRBV7-7,TRBJ2-1,CASSFSGGGENEQFF,TGTGCCAGCAGTTTCAGCGGGGGGGGTGAGAATGAGCAGTTCTTC
-,-,13,TRBV7-2,TRBJ1-1,CASSGQANTEAFF,TGTGCCAGCAGCGGGCAGGCGAACACTGAAGCTTTCTTT
-,-,15,TRBV2,TRBJ2-1,CASSVPSKGVHEQFF,TGTGCCAGCAGTGTCCCTAGCAAGGGCGTGCATGAGCAGTTCTTC
-,TRBD2,15,TRBV29-1,TRBJ2-1,CSVATVGGAGNEQFF,TGCAGCGTTGCCACGGTCGGGGGGGCCGGCAATGAGCAGTTCTTC
-,TRBD1,14,TRBV2,TRBJ1-5,CASSLQGAGQPQHF,TGTGCCAGCAGCTTACAGGGGGCCGGTCAGCCCCAGCATTTT
-,-,12,TRBV7-6,TRBJ2-2,CASSPMAGELFF,TGTGCCAGCAGCCCTATGGCCGGGGAGCTGTTTTTT